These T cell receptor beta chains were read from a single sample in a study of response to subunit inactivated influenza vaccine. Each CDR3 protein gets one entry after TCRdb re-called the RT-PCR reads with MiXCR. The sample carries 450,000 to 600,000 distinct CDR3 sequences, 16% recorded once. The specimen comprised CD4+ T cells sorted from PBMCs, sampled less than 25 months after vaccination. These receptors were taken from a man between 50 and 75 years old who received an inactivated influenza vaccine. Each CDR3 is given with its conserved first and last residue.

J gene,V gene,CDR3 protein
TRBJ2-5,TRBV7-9,CASSLSVSGQETQYF
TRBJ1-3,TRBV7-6,CASRQGQSSGNTIYF
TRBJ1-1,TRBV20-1,CSARGGGQNTEAFF
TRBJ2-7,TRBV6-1,CASRRLGQSHEQYF
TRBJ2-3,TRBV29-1,CSVSDRVQTLGTDTQYF
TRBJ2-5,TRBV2,CASSEDGFGETQYF
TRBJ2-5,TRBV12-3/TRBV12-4,CASNRGGFAQYF
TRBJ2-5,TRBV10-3,CAISENLETQYF
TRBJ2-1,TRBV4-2,CASSQDETGGAYNEQFF
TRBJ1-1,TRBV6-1,CASRKSGDTEAFF
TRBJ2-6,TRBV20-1,CSAGRGTGANVLTF
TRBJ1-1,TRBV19,CASSNRDRGTEAFF
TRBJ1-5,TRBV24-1,CATSGQVNQPQHF
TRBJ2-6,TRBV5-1,CASSRGGSSGANVLTF
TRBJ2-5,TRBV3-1,CASQPRAPSKETQYF
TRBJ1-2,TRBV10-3,CAISDQNSDYGYTF
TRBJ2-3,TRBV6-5,CASSYSGQGGTDTQYF
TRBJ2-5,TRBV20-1,CSARDGRGQETQYF
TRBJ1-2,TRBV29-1,CSVAGLGYTF
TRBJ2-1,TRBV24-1,CATSDYERVAQFF
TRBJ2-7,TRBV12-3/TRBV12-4,CASNRQGKNYEQYF
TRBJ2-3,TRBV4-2,CASSQGVGSTQYF
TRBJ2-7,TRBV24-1,CATSDRSQGEQYF
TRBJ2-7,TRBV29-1,CSVELPGQGVGEQYF
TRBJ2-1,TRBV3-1,CASSQTPNNEQFF